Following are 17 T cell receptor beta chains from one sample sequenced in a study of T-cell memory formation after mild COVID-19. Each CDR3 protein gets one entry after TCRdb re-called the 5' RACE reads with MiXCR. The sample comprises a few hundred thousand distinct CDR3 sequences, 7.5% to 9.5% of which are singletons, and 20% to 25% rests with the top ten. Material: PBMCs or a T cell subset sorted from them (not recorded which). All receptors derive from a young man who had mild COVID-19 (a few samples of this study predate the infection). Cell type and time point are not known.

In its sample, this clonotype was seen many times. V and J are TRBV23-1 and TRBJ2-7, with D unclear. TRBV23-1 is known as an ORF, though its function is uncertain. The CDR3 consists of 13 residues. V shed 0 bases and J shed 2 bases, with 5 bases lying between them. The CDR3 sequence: CASSQSTPYEQYV. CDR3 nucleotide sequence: TGCGCCAGCAGTCAATCGACCCCCTACGAGCAGTACGTC.

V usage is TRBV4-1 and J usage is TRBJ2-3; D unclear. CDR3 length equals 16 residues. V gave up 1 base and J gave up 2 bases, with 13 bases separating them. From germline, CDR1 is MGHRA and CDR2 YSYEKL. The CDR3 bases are TGCGCCAGCAGCCAAGGGGTTCCAGCCCTCACAGATACGCAGTATTTT. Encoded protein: CASSQGVPALTDTQYF.

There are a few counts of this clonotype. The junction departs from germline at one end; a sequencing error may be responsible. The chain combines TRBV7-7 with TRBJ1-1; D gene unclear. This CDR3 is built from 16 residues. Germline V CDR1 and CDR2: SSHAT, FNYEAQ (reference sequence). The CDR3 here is CASSLGGQTLNTEAFF. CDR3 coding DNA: TGTGCTAGCAGCTTAGGTGGTCAAACTCTCAACACTGAAGCTTTCTTT.

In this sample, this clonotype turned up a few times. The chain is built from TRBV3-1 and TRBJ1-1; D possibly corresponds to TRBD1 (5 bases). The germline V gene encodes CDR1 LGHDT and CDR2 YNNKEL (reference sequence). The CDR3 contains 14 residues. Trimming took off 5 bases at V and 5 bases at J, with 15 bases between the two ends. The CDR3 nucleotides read TGTGCCAGCAGCTTCTTCAGGGATGGAACTGAAGCTTTCTTT. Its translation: CASSFFRDGTEAFF.

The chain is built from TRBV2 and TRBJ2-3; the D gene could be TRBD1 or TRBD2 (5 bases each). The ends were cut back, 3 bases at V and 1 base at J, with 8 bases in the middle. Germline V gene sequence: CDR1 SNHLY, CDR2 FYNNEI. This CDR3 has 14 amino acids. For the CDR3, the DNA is TGTGCCAGCAGTGACCAGGGAGGCACAGATACGCAGTATTTT. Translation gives CASSDQGGTDTQYF.

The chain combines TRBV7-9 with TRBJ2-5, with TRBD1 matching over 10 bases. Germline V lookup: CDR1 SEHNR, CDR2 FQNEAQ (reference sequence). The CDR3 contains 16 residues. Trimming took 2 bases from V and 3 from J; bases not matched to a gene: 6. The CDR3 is CASSLIGTGAKETQYF. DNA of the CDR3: TGTGCCAGCAGCTTAATCGGGACAGGGGCTAAAGAGACCCAGTACTTC.

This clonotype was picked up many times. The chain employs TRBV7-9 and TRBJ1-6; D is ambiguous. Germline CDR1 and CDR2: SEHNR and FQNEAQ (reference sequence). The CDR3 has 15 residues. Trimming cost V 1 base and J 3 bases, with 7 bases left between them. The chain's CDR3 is CASSLGVGYNSPLHF. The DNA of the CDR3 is TGTGCCAGCAGCTTAGGTGTTGGCTATAATTCACCCCTCCACTTT.

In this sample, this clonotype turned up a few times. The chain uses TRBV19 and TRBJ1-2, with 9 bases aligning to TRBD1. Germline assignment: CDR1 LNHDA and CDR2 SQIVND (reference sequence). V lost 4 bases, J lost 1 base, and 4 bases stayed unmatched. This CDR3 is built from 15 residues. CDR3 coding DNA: TGTGCCAGTAGTACCGGGACAGGGAATAACTATGGCTACACCTTC. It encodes CASSTGTGNNYGYTF.

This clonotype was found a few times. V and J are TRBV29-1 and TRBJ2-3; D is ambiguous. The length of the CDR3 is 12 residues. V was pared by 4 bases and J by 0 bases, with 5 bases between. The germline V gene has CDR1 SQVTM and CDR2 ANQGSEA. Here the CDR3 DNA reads TGCAGCGTTGGAGACAGCACAGATACGCAGTATTTT. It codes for CSVGDSTDTQYF.

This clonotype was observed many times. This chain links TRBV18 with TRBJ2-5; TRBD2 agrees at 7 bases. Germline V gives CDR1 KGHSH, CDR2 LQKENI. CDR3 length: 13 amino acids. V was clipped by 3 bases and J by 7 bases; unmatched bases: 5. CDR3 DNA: TGTGCCAGCTCACCGGCAGGGAGGGGGACCCAGTACTTC. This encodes CASSPAGRGTQYF.

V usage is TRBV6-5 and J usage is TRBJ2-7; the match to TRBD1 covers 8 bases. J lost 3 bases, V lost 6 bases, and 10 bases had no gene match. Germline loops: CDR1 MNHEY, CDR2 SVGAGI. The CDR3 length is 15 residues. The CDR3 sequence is CASSISNRGVYEQYV. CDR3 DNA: TGTGCCAGCAGCATCTCCAACAGGGGGGTCTACGAGCAGTACGTC.

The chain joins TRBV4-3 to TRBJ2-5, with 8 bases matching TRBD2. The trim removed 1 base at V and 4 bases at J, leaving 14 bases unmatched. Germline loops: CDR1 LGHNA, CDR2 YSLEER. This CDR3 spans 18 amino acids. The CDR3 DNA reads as TGCGCCAGCAGCCAAGCCTATATGCAGCGGGGGAGCTTAGAGACCCAGTACTTC. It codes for CASSQAYMQRGSLETQYF.

The CDR3 bases are TGCGCCAGCAGCCAAGAGGGATCGGCCCCTAGCACAGATACGCAGTATTTT. Its protein product is CASSQEGSAPSTDTQYF. The chain combines TRBV4-3 with TRBJ2-3; D remains unclear. In germline, CDR1 is LGHNA, CDR2 YSLEER. The CDR3 has 17 amino acids. The V gene lost 0 bases and the J gene lost 0 bases, with 13 bases spanning the gap.

CDR3 in amino acids: CASSPVGTYNSPLHF. The CDR3 nucleotides are TGTGCCAGCAGCCCCGTAGGGACCTATAATTCACCCCTCCACTTT. The V call is TRBV7-2, the J call TRBJ1-6, with D unclear. Germline V gene data show CDR1 as SGHTA and CDR2 as FQGNSA. Trimming stripped 5 bases from V and 2 bases from J, with 10 bases between. This CDR3 is built from 15 residues.

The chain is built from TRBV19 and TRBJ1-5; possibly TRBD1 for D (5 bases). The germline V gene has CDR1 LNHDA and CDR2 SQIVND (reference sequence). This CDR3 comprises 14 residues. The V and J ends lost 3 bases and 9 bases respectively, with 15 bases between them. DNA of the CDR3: TGTGCCAGTAGTATGGGTAGGGCCGGGGGGCCCCAGCATTTT. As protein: CASSMGRAGGPQHF.

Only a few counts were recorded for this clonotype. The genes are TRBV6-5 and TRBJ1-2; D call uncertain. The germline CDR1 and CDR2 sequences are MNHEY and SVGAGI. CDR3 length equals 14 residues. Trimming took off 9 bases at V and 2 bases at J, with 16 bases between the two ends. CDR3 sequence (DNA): TGTGCCAGTCGGAGGCGGGCGGGGAACTATGGCTACACCTTC. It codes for CASRRRAGNYGYTF.

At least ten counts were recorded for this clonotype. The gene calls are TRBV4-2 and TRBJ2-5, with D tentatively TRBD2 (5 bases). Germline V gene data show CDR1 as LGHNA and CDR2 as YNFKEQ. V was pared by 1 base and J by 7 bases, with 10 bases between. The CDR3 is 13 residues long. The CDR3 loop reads CASSQGGLGTQYF. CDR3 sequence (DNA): TGTGCCAGCAGCCAAGGTGGACTGGGGACCCAGTACTTC.